This TCR beta chain came from a study of glioma-infiltrating T cells. Findings of the study overall: CDR3 overlap between tissue and blood was very small. Non-neoplastic patients had below-expected tissue-blood divergence, while all gliomas exceeded expectation.

The table lists this clonotype with many counts. Its cognate antigen is unknown. This CDR3 spans 16 amino acids. The V gene's germline CDR1 is LGHNA and CDR2 YSLEER. V was pared by 2 bases and J by 0 bases, with 11 bases between. Using RNA template, CDR3s of TCR alpha and beta were amplified with iRepertoire arm-PCR. Tissue mRNA or PBMC total RNA, 100-400 ng, went into one-step reverse transcription and amplification. Using its own MiXCR run on the multiplex PCR reads, TCRdb lists one record per CDR3 protein. The sample has 100,000 to 150,000 distinct CDR3 sequences, roughly 24% seen once. The sequenced sample was glioma tissue, nonneoplastic brain tissue, or PBMCs (not recorded which). This chain connects TRBV4-3 to TRBJ1-3; D gene uncertain. This clonotype was obtained from a human donor with low-grade glioma or glioblastoma, undergoing nonglioma brain surgery, or in good health (not recorded which). The CDR3 is CASSQSPEISGNTIYF. In DNA, the CDR3 is TGCGCCAGCAGCCAATCACCGGAGATCTCTGGAAACACCATATATTTT.